Each of the 9 T cell receptor beta chains below was sequenced from the same sample in a study of OX40 agonist ivuxolimab in advanced cancers. The table came from immunoSEQ multiplex PCR; TCRdb's copy has only in-frame clones and leaves some out. The table has 5,000 to 7,500 clones, roughly 80% seen once. Material: CD4+ or CD8+ T cells sorted from blood, obtained in a trial of the OX40 agonist ivuxolimab. These receptor sequences come from an adult with an advanced solid tumor such as melanoma, head and neck, liver or kidney cancer.

A word on this clone: A junction end diverges from the germline sequence, so it may reflect a read error. The chain couples TRBV11-3 to TRBJ1-5; 9 nucleotides agree with TRBD1. Germline V gene lookup returns CDR1 SGHNT and CDR2 YENEEA. The CDR3 spans 19 residues. Here the CDR3 reads CASSLDCTIRDRDSQPRHF. CDR3 nucleotide sequence: TGTGCCAGCAGCTTAGATTGCACGATCCGGGACAGGGATAGTCAGCCCCGGCATTTT.

J is TRBJ2-1 and V is TRBV9; TRBD2 matches 14 bases. With V trimmed by 4 bases and J by 5 bases, 8 bases remained unmatched. The CDR3 runs 17 residues. Germline V CDR1 and CDR2: SGDLS, YYNGEE. This chain's CDR3 is CASSLRLAGGPHNEQFF. The CDR3 DNA reads as TGTGCCAGCAGCTTGCGACTAGCGGGGGGGCCCCACAATGAGCAGTTCTTC.

The chain has TRBV19 and TRBJ2-5; D remains ambiguous. The CDR3 has 13 amino acids. The V gene's germline CDR1 is LNHDA and CDR2 SQIVND (reference sequence). The ends were cut back, 6 bases at V and 1 base at J, with 9 bases in the middle. CDR3 bases: TGTGCCAGTAGCACGCAGGCCCAAGAGACCCAGTACTTC. This translates into CASSTQAQETQYF.

This clone was seen just once. The chain combines TRBV10-2 with TRBJ2-3; D possibly uses TRBD1 or TRBD2 (6 bases each). Per the germline V gene, CDR1 is WSHSY and CDR2 is SAAADI. Trimming cost V 3 bases and J 4 bases, with 11 bases left between them. The CDR3 runs 14 residues. CDR3 bases: TGCGCCAGCAGTGACCCTAGGGGGGCAGATACGCAGTATTTT. It translates to CASSDPRGADTQYF.

This clone was found a few times. The chain joins TRBV15 to TRBJ1-4; 10 bases line up with TRBD1. V was clipped by 0 bases and J by 9 bases; unmatched bases: 4. The CDR3 has 15 residues. Germline V CDR1 and CDR2: LNHNV, YYDKDF (reference sequence). The CDR3 here is CATSRDRTGGQKLFF. CDR3 bases: TGTGCCACCAGCAGAGATCGGACAGGGGGGCAAAAACTGTTTTTT. The complete variable domain, with remaining parts taken from reference TRBV15 and TRBJ1-4, reads DAMVIQNPRYQVTQFGKPVTLSCSQTLNHNVMYWYQQKSSQAPKLLFHYYDKDFNNEADTPDNFQSRRPNTSFCFLDIRSPGLGDTAMYLCATSRDRTGGQKLFFGSGTQLSVL.

The chain couples TRBV19 to TRBJ2-7, with a possible D match to TRBD2 (6 bases). The CDR3 sequence is 13 residues long. Germline V gene sequence: CDR1 LNHDA, CDR2 SQIVND (reference sequence). Trimming removed 6 bases from V and 1 base from J, with 10 bases in between. The CDR3 DNA sequence: TGTGCCAGTAGCGTGGGACTGTCCTACGAGCAGTACTTC. It encodes CASSVGLSYEQYF. The entire variable domain, with the rest obtained from reference TRBV19 and TRBJ2-7, is as follows: DGGITQSPKYLFRKEGQNVTLSCEQNLNHDAMYWYRQDPGQGLRLIYYSQIVNDFQKGDIAEGYSVSREKKESFPLTVTSAQKNPTAFYLCASSVGLSYEQYFGPGTRLTVT.

This chain links TRBV28 with TRBJ2-1, with D perhaps matching TRBD2 (6 bases). V was clipped by 8 bases and J by 7 bases, with 12 bases between them. Germline CDR1 MDHEN, CDR2 SYDVKM. The CDR3 consists of 12 residues. The CDR3 nucleotides read TGTGCCAGCTCCTCTGGGGGGAATGAGCAGTTCTTC. This gives the protein CASSSGGNEQFF. Looking up the rest from reference TRBV28 and TRBJ2-1 gives the full variable domain: DVKVTQSSRYLVKRTGEKVFLECVQDMDHENMFWYRQDPGLGLRLIYFSYDVKMKEKGDIPEGYSVSREKKERFSLILESASTNQTSMYLCASSSGGNEQFFGPGTRLTVL.

This chain connects TRBV19 to TRBJ1-2; D uncertain. From germline, CDR1 is LNHDA and CDR2 SQIVND (reference sequence). The V and J ends lost 7 bases and 0 bases respectively, with 9 bases between them. The CDR3 sequence is 13 residues long. The CDR3 loop reads CASTETSNYGYTF. CDR3 coding DNA: TGTGCCAGTACCGAGACTTCTAACTATGGCTACACCTTC.

V usage is TRBV5-6 and J usage is TRBJ2-7, with a weak D call TRBD1 (5 bases). The ends were cut back, 2 bases at V and 3 bases at J, with 12 bases in the middle. The CDR3 is 14 amino acids. Germline V lookup: CDR1 SGHDT, CDR2 YYEEEE. The CDR3 reads CASSLRGRRYEQYF. DNA for the CDR3: TGTGCCAGCAGCTTAAGGGGAAGGCGCTACGAGCAGTACTTC.